The 26 T cell receptor beta chains in this list originate from one sample, sequenced in a study of blood T cell repertoires in COVID-19. Produced via immunoSEQ multiplex PCR; TCRdb's table is partial and in-frame only. The sample consists of over 90,000 clones, less than 95% of them appearing once. Sample: peripheral blood. The receptors come from a man aged 45 to 65 with acute or convalescent COVID-19.

This chain joins TRBV19 and TRBJ2-7; TRBD2 matches at 8 bases. J was trimmed by 7 bases and V by 4 bases; bases with no gene match: 15. CDR1 is LNHDA and CDR2 is SQIVND in the germline V gene (reference sequence). This CDR3 is built from 16 residues. CDR3 DNA: TGTGCCAGTAGTAGAGATCCGGGACTAGGGGTATGGGAGCAGTACTTC. Protein product: CASSRDPGLGVWEQYF.

The V and J genes are TRBV25-1 and TRBJ2-3; D is ambiguous. Per germline, CDR1 MGHDK and CDR2 SYGVNS. The CDR3 has 13 amino acids. The V end lost 5 bases, the J end lost 3 bases, and 9 bases lay between the germline ends. The CDR3 region has the DNA TGTGCCAGCAGTTCTCACACGACAGATACGCAGTATTTT. It is translated as CASSSHTTDTQYF.

This clone was detected only a few times. V and J are TRBV3-1 (or the pseudogene TRBV3-2) and TRBJ2-7; TRBD1 aligns across 10 bases. Germline V lookup: CDR1 LGHDT, CDR2 YNNKEL (reference sequence). This CDR3 is 14 amino acids long. Losses at the gene ends were 4 bases for V and 7 bases for J; bases not matched to a gene: 7. The CDR3 coding sequence is TGTGCCAGCAGCCGGGGCAGGACAGGGGGAGAGCAGTACTTC. Translation: CASSRGRTGGEQYF.

The chain has TRBV7-9 and TRBJ2-5; 9 nucleotides align to TRBD1. CDR1 SEHNR and CDR2 FQNEAQ come from the germline V gene (reference sequence). V was clipped by 5 bases and J by 0 bases; unmatched bases: 7. The CDR3 runs to 16 residues. The CDR3 region has the DNA TGTGCCAGCAGCCTGGACAGGGGACTGTACCAAGAGACCCAGTACTTC. This sequence encodes CASSLDRGLYQETQYF.

This chain links TRBV6-5 with TRBJ2-1; D might be TRBD2 (5 bases). Deletions cut 9 bases from V and 9 bases from J, with 12 bases between. The germline V gene encodes CDR1 MNHEY and CDR2 SVGAGI. This CDR3 is built from 11 residues. In DNA form, the CDR3 reads TGTGCCAGTACTCTAGCAGTTGAGCAGTTCTTC. Amino acids: CASTLAVEQFF.

DNA of the CDR3: TGTGCCAGCAGTTTATTTACTCTGGGACAGCCCTATAGCAATCAGCCCCAGCATTTT. Amino acid sequence: CASSLFTLGQPYSNQPQHF. V gene TRBV27 combines with J gene TRBJ1-5; 7 positions match TRBD1. V shed 1 base, J shed 0 bases, and the junction held 12 bases outside the gene matches. This CDR3 has 19 residues. Germline V CDR1 and CDR2: MNHEY, SMNVEV (reference sequence).

This clone has just one count. The chain has TRBV5-1 and TRBJ1-2; TRBD1 matches 7 bases. CDR3 size: 14 residues. CDR1 is SGHRS and CDR2 is YFSETQ in the germline V gene. J gave up 2 bases and V 4 bases, and 5 bases lay outside the gene matches. The CDR3 region is CASSRDSPNYGYTF. The CDR3 coding sequence is TGCGCCAGCAGCCGGGACAGCCCCAACTATGGCTACACCTTC. The whole variable domain, remainder taken from reference TRBV5-1 and TRBJ1-2, is KAGVTQTPRYLIKTRGQQVTLSCSPISGHRSVSWYQQTPGQGLQFLFEYFSETQRNKGNFPGRFSGRQFSNSRSEMNVSTLELGDSALYLCASSRDSPNYGYTFGSGTRLTVV.

CDR3 DNA sequence: TGTGCCACCAGTGACCCAAACCCGACCTCGACTAGCGGGAGGTCAGATACGCAGTATTTT. It yields the protein CATSDPNPTSTSGRSDTQYF. The chain combines TRBV24-1 with TRBJ2-3; 13 nucleotides match TRBD2. V was pared by 4 bases and J by 4 bases, with 16 bases of the junction left unmatched. Germline-derived CDR1 and CDR2 are KGHDR and SFDVKD. The CDR3 sequence is 20 residues long.

The rearrangement links TRBV5-1 to TRBJ2-3; D gene unclear. V was shortened by 0 bases and J by 0 bases, with 8 bases between the two germline ends. The CDR3 is 15 amino acids. CDR1 and CDR2 from the germline V gene are SGHRS and YFSETQ. CDR3 coding DNA: TGCGCCAGCAGCTTGGATGGGCAGAGCACAGATACGCAGTATTTT. It is translated as CASSLDGQSTDTQYF.

The rearrangement uses TRBV13 and TRBJ2-7; 8 nucleotides match TRBD1. Trimming removed 8 bases from V and 11 bases from J; junction bases left unmatched: 11. Germline CDR1 is PRHDT and CDR2 is FYEKMQ (reference sequence). The CDR3 extends over 12 amino acids. As DNA, the CDR3 is TGTGCCAGCGGACTCACCCGGGACAGGAAGTACTTC. This codes for CASGLTRDRKYF.

This sequence joins TRBV6-1 and TRBJ1-4; TRBD1 aligns across 8 bases. The CDR3 extends over 16 amino acids. Germline V CDR1 and CDR2: MNHNS, SASEGT. With 3 bases clipped from V and 6 bases from J, the junction kept 9 bases outside the gene matches. CDR3 nucleotides: TGTGCCAGCAGTGATCCATCAGGGGGCGCGGATGAAAAACTGTTTTTT. Its translation is CASSDPSGGADEKLFF.

The V call is TRBV5-1, the J call TRBJ2-5, with 9 bases aligning to TRBD2. The CDR3 totals 15 residues. Germline V CDR1 and CDR2: SGHRS, YFSETQ. J lost 5 bases, V lost 1 base, and 6 bases had no gene match. The CDR3 sequence is CASSLPSGNLETQYF. In DNA, the CDR3 is TGCGCCAGCAGCTTGCCTAGCGGGAATTTGGAGACCCAGTACTTC. The entire variable domain, with the rest obtained from reference TRBV5-1 and TRBJ2-5, is as follows: KAGVTQTPRYLIKTRGQQVTLSCSPISGHRSVSWYQQTPGQGLQFLFEYFSETQRNKGNFPGRFSGRQFSNSRSEMNVSTLELGDSALYLCASSLPSGNLETQYFGPGTRLLVL.

V is TRBV5-1 and J is TRBJ1-2, with TRBD1 identical over 11 bases. Germline CDR1 SGHRS, CDR2 YFSETQ. Germline trimming cut 4 bases from V and 6 bases from J; bases unmatched to any gene: 14. CDR3 size: 17 residues. The CDR3, as DNA: TGCGCCAGCAGCAACGGACAGGGGGCAAATTGGATGAATGGCTACACCTTC. Translating it yields CASSNGQGANWMNGYTF.

The chain employs TRBV4-3 and TRBJ2-7; the match to TRBD2 covers 10 bases. Germline-derived CDR1 and CDR2 are LGHNA and YSLEER. The CDR3 length is 16 residues. V was clipped by 0 bases and J by 5 bases; unmatched bases: 7. CDR3 sequence (DNA): TGCGCCAGCAGCCAAGAGGTCAGCGGGAGGGCCCACGAGCAGTACTTC. Amino acids: CASSQEVSGRAHEQYF.

This chain links TRBV19 with TRBJ1-6, with D tentatively TRBD1 (6 bases). CDR1 and CDR2 from the germline V gene are LNHDA and SQIVND (reference sequence). The CDR3 runs to 15 residues. Trimming cost V 7 bases and J 5 bases, with 15 bases left between them. CDR3 protein: CASTRGGNNNSPLHF. The CDR3 DNA sequence: TGTGCCAGTACCAGGGGTGGAAATAATAATTCACCCCTCCACTTT.

The rearrangement uses TRBV6-6 and TRBJ1-1; D unresolved. Trimming removed 8 bases at V and 0 bases at J, with 13 bases between. The V gene's germline CDR1 is MNHNY and CDR2 SVGAGI (reference sequence). The CDR3 has 14 amino acids. The DNA for the CDR3 is TGTGCCAGCTCGACACACATCATGAACACTGAAGCTTTCTTT. Amino acid sequence: CASSTHIMNTEAFF.

This clone was found once. The chain uses TRBV7-8 and TRBJ2-1; 13 bases match TRBD2. The germline gives CDR1 SGHVS, CDR2 FQNEAQ. V was pared by 0 bases and J by 0 bases, with 2 bases of the junction left unmatched. The CDR3 is made up of 18 amino acids. The CDR3 nucleotides read TGTGCCAGCAGCTTAGCGCGGACTAGCGGGAGCTCCTACAATGAGCAGTTCTTC. Amino acids: CASSLARTSGSSYNEQFF. Filled out from reference TRBV7-8 and TRBJ2-1, the complete variable domain reads GAGVSQSPRYKVAKRGQDVALRCDPISGHVSLFWYQQALGQGPEFLTYFQNEAQLDKSGLPSDRFFAERPEGSVSTLKIQRTQQEDSAVYLCASSLARTSGSSYNEQFFGPGTRLTVL.

CDR3 DNA sequence: TGTGCCAGCAGCTTGAAATATGACAGCTCTTATAGCAATCAGCCCCAGCATTTT. This translates into CASSLKYDSSYSNQPQHF. The chain combines TRBV5-8 with TRBJ1-5; weak D call: TRBD1 (5 bases). CDR1 and CDR2 from the germline V gene are SGHTS and YDEGEE. The CDR3 extends over 18 amino acids. The V and J ends lost 1 base and 0 bases respectively, with 17 bases between them.

The CDR3 DNA follows: TGTGCCAGCAGCCCTCGCACGGCAGGGGCTAACTATGGCTACACCTTC. Its translation is CASSPRTAGANYGYTF. This chain links TRBV4-2 with TRBJ1-2; D is possibly TRBD1 (6 bases). Germline V gene data show CDR1 as LGHNA and CDR2 as YNFKEQ. This CDR3 comprises 16 residues. The germline V and J ends were trimmed by 4 bases and 0 bases, with 15 bases remaining between them.

In its sample, this clone was seen a few times. The gene calls are TRBV15 and TRBJ2-7, with D possibly TRBD2 on 6 matching bases. V was pared by 1 base and J by 7 bases, with 17 bases between. The CDR3 extends over 15 amino acids. The germline V gene has CDR1 LNHNV and CDR2 YYDKDF (reference sequence). The CDR3 spells CATSRVTGASGEQYF. CDR3 bases: TGTGCCACCAGCAGAGTAACGGGAGCCTCGGGGGAGCAGTACTTC.

This chain links TRBV24-1 with TRBJ1-4; 9 bases match TRBD1. Germline V gene sequence: CDR1 KGHDR, CDR2 SFDVKD. CDR3 length: 16 amino acids. V trimming: 4 bases; J trimming: 7 bases; junction bases outside the gene matches: 9. Here the CDR3 reads CATSDPGQGQAEKLFF. The CDR3 DNA is TGTGCCACCAGTGACCCCGGACAGGGGCAAGCTGAAAAACTGTTTTTT.

The V and J genes are TRBV12-3 or TRBV12-4 and TRBJ2-5; possibly TRBD2 for D (5 bases). The CDR3 is 13 amino acids. Trimming shortened V by 6 bases and J by 4 bases, and 12 bases separated the two germline ends. CDR3 coding DNA: TGTGCCAGCAGGGACTGGAACCGAGAGACCCAGTACTTC. Translating gives CASRDWNRETQYF.

The V and J genes are TRBV10-3 and TRBJ2-5; the match to TRBD2 covers 9 bases. This CDR3 spans 16 amino acids. CDR1 and CDR2 (germline): ENHRY, SYGVKD. The J segment lost 1 base and the V segment lost 3 bases, leaving 6 bases of the junction unmatched. CDR3 bases: TGTGCCATCAGTGATGGGGGCGGGAGGGCCCAAGAGACCCAGTACTTC. Translated, it gives CAISDGGGRAQETQYF.

The rearrangement joins TRBV6-5 to TRBJ1-2, with TRBD1 matching over 8 bases. Trimming took 5 bases from V and 4 from J; bases not matched to a gene: 6. Germline V gives CDR1 MNHEY, CDR2 SVGAGI. The CDR3 totals 14 residues. For the CDR3, the DNA is TGTGCCAGCAGTCCTTCTGGACAGGGCTATGGCTACACCTTC. It specifies CASSPSGQGYGYTF.

The chain links TRBV6-6 to TRBJ1-5; 7 bases are shared with TRBD1. Losses at the gene ends were 5 bases for V and 2 bases for J; bases not matched to a gene: 15. There are 18 residues in the CDR3. Germline CDR1 is MNHNY and CDR2 is SVGAGI (reference sequence). The CDR3 nucleotides read TGTGCCAGCAGTCCGACAGGGACTTCTTTTCTGGGCAATCAGCCCCAGCATTTT. It translates to CASSPTGTSFLGNQPQHF.

The V call is TRBV25-1, the J call TRBJ1-4; 7 bases match TRBD1. Per the germline V gene, CDR1 is MGHDK and CDR2 is SYGVNS. The CDR3 covers 15 residues. With V trimmed by 2 bases and J by 8 bases, 8 bases remained unmatched. The chain's CDR3 is CASSENRGVGEKLFF. DNA of the CDR3: TGTGCCAGCAGTGAAAACAGGGGTGTAGGAGAAAAACTGTTTTTT. Full variable domain (remainder filled in from reference TRBV25-1 and TRBJ1-4): EADIYQTPRYLVIGTGKKITLECSQTMGHDKMYWYQQDPGMELHLIHYSYGVNSTEKGDLSSESTVSRIRTEHFPLTLESARPSHTSQYLCASSENRGVGEKLFFGSGTQLSVL.